A single sample is the source of the 14 T cell receptor beta chains below, sequenced in a study of T cell responses to AZD1222 COVID-19 vaccine. The repertoire was sequenced with immunoSEQ multiplex PCR; TCRdb's copy has only in-frame clones and lacks some. The sample contains more than 85,000 clones, 88% of which appear only once. The specimen was peripheral blood, collected on day 0 of AZD1222 vaccination. The receptors originated from an adult in good health.

The chain joins TRBV5-6 to TRBJ1-1, with D uncertain. This CDR3 comprises 15 residues. The germline V gene has CDR1 SGHDT and CDR2 YYEEEE. Trimming left V 2 bases short and J 1 base short, with 12 bases between. The CDR3 region has the DNA TGTGCCAGCAGCTTATACACCTCACCGAACACTGAAGCTTTCTTT. Its protein product is CASSLYTSPNTEAFF.

The CDR3 here is CASSDKNYELTDTQYF. The DNA for the CDR3 is TGTGCCAGCAGTGATAAGAACTATGAACTCACAGATACGCAGTATTTT. The J gene is TRBJ2-3, the V gene TRBV2; D ambiguous. Germline V gives CDR1 SNHLY, CDR2 FYNNEI. The CDR3 extends over 16 amino acids. Deletions cut 3 bases from V and 2 bases from J, with 15 bases between.

This clone was recorded only once. V gene TRBV5-6 combines with J gene TRBJ1-1; tentatively, D is TRBD1 (6 bases). V was shortened by 4 bases and J by 3 bases, with 13 bases between the two germline ends. The germline gives CDR1 SGHDT, CDR2 YYEEEE. The CDR3 totals 14 residues. The CDR3 coding sequence is TGTGCCAGCAGCCTACAGGGACGGGACACTGAAGCTTTCTTT. Amino acids: CASSLQGRDTEAFF.

This chain links TRBV12-3 or TRBV12-4 with TRBJ2-1; tentative D call: TRBD2 (5 bases). The germline V and J ends were trimmed by 6 bases and 4 bases, with 10 bases remaining between them. CDR3 length: 13 amino acids. For the CDR3, the DNA is TGTGCCAGCAGGTCGGACTTTTACAATGAGCAGTTCTTC. It is translated as CASRSDFYNEQFF.

This rearrangement joins TRBV27 to TRBJ1-2; D not resolved. The V gene lost 0 bases and the J gene lost 4 bases, with 9 bases spanning the gap. CDR1 and CDR2 (germline): MNHEY, SMNVEV (reference sequence). The CDR3 loop spans 14 amino acids. The CDR3 spells CASSLSSTRYGYTF. The CDR3, as DNA: TGTGCCAGCAGTTTATCGTCTACCCGCTATGGCTACACCTTC.

The rearrangement joins TRBV7-2 to TRBJ2-1; no definite D call. CDR1 and CDR2 from the germline V gene are SGHTA and FQGNSA. The length of the CDR3 is 16 residues. The V end lost 5 bases, the J end lost 4 bases, and 18 bases lay between the germline ends. The CDR3 loop is CASSPPPYKSYNEQFF. The CDR3 nucleotides are TGTGCCAGCAGCCCCCCCCCGTATAAGTCTTACAATGAGCAGTTCTTC. Full variable domain (outside the CDR3, taken from reference TRBV7-2 and TRBJ2-1): GAGVSQSPSNKVTEKGKDVELRCDPISGHTALYWYRQSLGQGLEFLIYFQGNSAPDKSGLPSDRFSAERTGGSVSTLTIQRTQQEDSAVYLCASSPPPYKSYNEQFFGPGTRLTVL.

This clone was seen only once. The CDR3 here is CASTSKGGAGNTIYF. In DNA, the CDR3 is TGTGCCAGCACCTCAAAAGGAGGGGCTGGAAACACCATATATTTT. The V gene is TRBV2, the J gene TRBJ1-3, with D possibly matching TRBD1 (5 bases). Germline CDR1 is SNHLY and CDR2 is FYNNEI. Trimming shortened V by 7 bases and J by 2 bases, and 15 bases separated the two germline ends. The CDR3 runs to 15 residues.

The chain couples TRBV10-3 to TRBJ2-3; D ambiguous. The CDR3 is made up of 15 amino acids. Germline V gives CDR1 ENHRY, CDR2 SYGVKD. V was cut by 8 bases and J by 0 bases, with 15 bases left in between. CDR3 nucleotides: TGTGCCATCTGGTCGGCAATCGGGAGCACAGATACGCAGTATTTT. Residues: CAIWSAIGSTDTQYF.

The rearrangement uses TRBV4-1 and TRBJ2-1; 10 bases line up with TRBD1. This CDR3 region has 14 residues. The germline CDR1 and CDR2 sequences are MGHRA and YSYEKL. Trimming cost V 4 bases and J 10 bases; bases outside gene matches: 7. The CDR3 loop is CASSPGQGVREQFF. In DNA form, the CDR3 reads TGCGCCAGCAGCCCTGGACAGGGGGTAAGGGAGCAGTTCTTC.

This clone was recorded once. This chain connects TRBV6-1 to TRBJ1-2; tentatively, D is TRBD1 (5 bases). Germline V CDR1 and CDR2: MNHNS, SASEGT. This CDR3 has 14 amino acids. Trimming pared 0 bases from V and 4 bases from J, leaving 9 bases between. The CDR3 DNA sequence: TGTGCCAGCAGTGAAGCGATTACAGGCTATGGCTACACCTTC. Its protein product is CASSEAITGYGYTF.

The chain recombines TRBV2 with TRBJ1-2; TRBD1 matches 7 bases. V dropped 0 bases and J dropped 1; count of bases not matched to a gene: 14. This CDR3 has 19 residues. Germline V lookup: CDR1 SNHLY, CDR2 FYNNEI. The CDR3 region is CASSEAGIRGRSYNYGYTF. CDR3 in DNA: TGTGCCAGCAGTGAAGCCGGAATAAGGGGGCGAAGTTATAACTATGGCTACACCTTC.

The chain recombines TRBV27 with TRBJ1-6, with 7 positions matching TRBD1. This CDR3 contains 14 residues. In germline, CDR1 is MNHEY, CDR2 SMNVEV (reference sequence). V gave up 7 bases and J gave up 7 bases; unmatched junction bases: 7. CDR3 in DNA: TGTGCCAGCAATCTACAGGGGCGAAATTCACCCCTCCACTTT. This encodes CASNLQGRNSPLHF.

This clone was observed once. The chain joins TRBV27 to TRBJ1-4, with a weak D call TRBD1 (5 bases). V was cut by 3 bases and J by 3 bases, with 11 bases left in between. The CDR3 spans 15 residues. Germline CDR1 and CDR2: MNHEY and SMNVEV (reference sequence). Here the CDR3 reads CASSFTMGPNEKLFF. The CDR3, as DNA: TGTGCCAGCAGTTTCACGATGGGGCCTAATGAAAAACTGTTTTTT.

The chain employs TRBV29-1 and TRBJ2-7; 9 nucleotides line up with TRBD1. V dropped 4 bases and J dropped 6; count of bases not matched to a gene: 10. The CDR3 has 14 amino acids. Germline assignment: CDR1 SQVTM and CDR2 ANQGSEA. The DNA for the CDR3 is TGCAGCGTTGTAGTGACAGGGGGAATTTTCGAGCAGTACTTC. Protein sequence: CSVVVTGGIFEQYF.